The clone carrying this T cell receptor (beta chain) was observed a handful of times. The data belong to a study of early T cells in non-severe SARS-CoV-2 infection. Overall study: The authors sequenced bulk RNA from unsorted whole blood, leaving chains unpaired.

In the library, individual cDNA molecules carried attached unique molecular identifiers. TCRdb called the 5' RACE reads again in MiXCR, with one record for every CDR3 protein. The table has about 130,000 distinct CDR3 sequences, about 16% seen once. CDR3 size: 15 residues. Looked up from germline, CDR1 is SNHLY and CDR2 is FYNNEI. The V and J ends lost 6 bases and 4 bases respectively, with 15 bases between them. Sequencing was performed on whole blood. The TCR sequence derives from an adult who was a healthcare worker with PCR-confirmed SARS-CoV-2 infection or an uninfected control (not recorded which). This chain connects TRBV2 to TRBJ2-2; D is unresolved. The chain's CDR3 is CASRAGSTGTGELFF. Written as DNA, the CDR3 is TGTGCCAGCAGAGCCGGGTCAACGGGCACCGGGGAGCTGTTTTTT.